One and the same sample provided the 32 T cell receptor beta chains below, sequenced in a study of OX40 agonist ivuxolimab in advanced cancers. Here immunoSEQ multiplex PCR was the method, and the copy in TCRdb shows in-frame clones only, minus some. The data show 95,000 to 150,000 clones, about 94% seen once. This specimen consisted of CD4+ or CD8+ T cells sorted from blood, obtained in a trial of the OX40 agonist ivuxolimab. The receptor source for this set is an adult with an advanced solid tumor such as melanoma, head and neck, liver or kidney cancer.

The chain carries TRBV11-3 and TRBJ2-3; D might be TRBD2 (5 bases). Germline CDR1 and CDR2: SGHNT and YENEEA. The V gene lost 2 bases and the J gene lost 6 bases, with 9 bases spanning the gap. This CDR3 has 13 amino acids. CDR3 region: CASSLFTGDTQYF. CDR3 sequence (DNA): TGTGCCAGCAGCTTATTTACGGGGGATACGCAGTATTTT.

The V gene is TRBV5-1, the J gene TRBJ1-1; D is ambiguous. CDR3 length: 13 amino acids. CDR1 and CDR2 from the germline V gene are SGHRS and YFSETQ. Trimming took off 4 bases at V and 1 base at J, with 8 bases between the two ends. The CDR3: CASSLYRNTEAFF. The CDR3 DNA is TGCGCCAGCAGCCTATACAGGAACACTGAAGCTTTCTTT.

V gene TRBV6-5 combines with J gene TRBJ1-2; 7 bases are a match to TRBD1. Germline CDR1 reads MNHEY; CDR2 reads SVGAGI. The CDR3 sequence is 11 residues long. The V and J ends lost 10 bases and 4 bases, in that order; junction bases with no gene match: 3. CDR3 loop: CATRQGYGYTF. The CDR3, as DNA: TGTGCCACCCGACAGGGCTATGGCTACACCTTC.

The chain recombines TRBV5-4 with TRBJ2-4, with D hard to call. Germline V gene data show CDR1 as SGHNT and CDR2 as YYREEE (reference sequence). This CDR3 comprises 16 residues. V lost 4 bases to trimming and J lost 0 bases, with 14 bases between them. CDR3 in DNA: TGTGCCAGCAGCCCTGCAGGCGTAATAGCCAAAAACATTCAGTACTTC. This encodes CASSPAGVIAKNIQYF.

The rearrangement joins TRBV18 to TRBJ1-2; the match to TRBD1 covers 7 bases. Germline V gene lookup returns CDR1 KGHSH and CDR2 LQKENI. V dropped 3 bases and J dropped 4; count of bases not matched to a gene: 11. CDR3 length: 16 residues. CDR3 region: CASSPITGTEPYGYTF. The CDR3 coding sequence is TGTGCCAGCTCACCTATCACCGGGACAGAGCCCTATGGCTACACCTTC.

This rearrangement joins TRBV19 to TRBJ1-3, with D possibly matching TRBD1 (5 bases). V lost 4 bases and J lost 0, with 10 bases in between. Per the germline V gene, CDR1 is LNHDA and CDR2 is SQIVND (reference sequence). The CDR3 covers 15 residues. The DNA of the CDR3 is TGTGCCAGTAGTACGAGACAGAGCTCTGGAAACACCATATATTTT. Amino acid sequence: CASSTRQSSGNTIYF.

The chain is built from TRBV29-1 and TRBJ2-7, with D perhaps TRBD1 or TRBD2 (5 bases each). The CDR3 is 12 amino acids. Trimming stripped 4 bases from V and 2 bases from J, with 9 bases between. The germline V gene has CDR1 SQVTM and CDR2 ANQGSEA. Here the CDR3 DNA reads TGCAGCGTTGGGGACGGGCCCTACGAGCAGTACTTC. It is translated as CSVGDGPYEQYF.

Written as DNA, the CDR3 is TGTGCCATCAGAGCGGGACAGACTAATGAAAAACTGTTTTTT. Translation: CAIRAGQTNEKLFF. The J gene is TRBJ1-4, the V gene TRBV10-3, with 7 nucleotides matching TRBD1. This CDR3 region has 14 residues. V was pared by 6 bases and J by 2 bases, with 3 bases of the junction left unmatched. CDR1 and CDR2 from the germline V gene are ENHRY and SYGVKD.

The chain combines TRBV2 with TRBJ2-3, with 12 nucleotides matching TRBD2. V gave up 8 bases and J gave up 0 bases; unmatched junction bases: 9. Germline CDR1 is SNHLY and CDR2 is FYNNEI. This CDR3 is 17 amino acids long. This CDR3 is CASAGTSGLASTDTQYF. In nucleotides, the CDR3 is TGTGCCAGCGCTGGGACTAGCGGGTTAGCTAGCACAGATACGCAGTATTTT.

The V and J genes are TRBV7-9 and TRBJ2-7; TRBD1 aligns across 7 bases. CDR1 and CDR2 from the germline V gene are SEHNR and FQNEAQ (reference sequence). The CDR3 extends over 15 amino acids. The J segment lost 0 bases and the V segment lost 0 bases, leaving 2 bases of the junction unmatched. The CDR3 sequence: CASSLAGQTSYEQYF. The CDR3 DNA sequence: TGTGCCAGCAGCTTAGCGGGACAGACCTCCTACGAGCAGTACTTC.

J is TRBJ1-2 and V is TRBV5-4; TRBD1 aligns across 7 bases. Germline CDR1 is SGHNT and CDR2 is YYREEE (reference sequence). V trimming: 3 bases; J trimming: 2 bases; junction bases outside the gene matches: 7. CDR3 length: 15 amino acids. CDR3 coding DNA: TGTGCCAGCAGCTCTGGGACAGCGCTCAACTATGGCTACACCTTC. As protein: CASSSGTALNYGYTF.

The chain couples TRBV19 to TRBJ2-3, with D perhaps TRBD1 (5 bases). Germline V lookup: CDR1 LNHDA, CDR2 SQIVND (reference sequence). Trimming stripped 1 base from V and 6 bases from J, with 14 bases between. CDR3 length: 15 residues. The CDR3 reads CASSIAYQGADTQYF. CDR3 nucleotides: TGTGCCAGTAGTATAGCGTATCAAGGGGCGGATACGCAGTATTTT.

The V gene is TRBV5-4, the J gene TRBJ2-7; 9 nucleotides line up with TRBD1. The germline CDR1 and CDR2 sequences are SGHNT and YYREEE (reference sequence). V was pared by 3 bases and J by 3 bases, with 13 bases of the junction left unmatched. This CDR3 comprises 17 residues. DNA of the CDR3: TGTGCCAGCAGCTCCACCGGCGGGACAGGGTTACTCTACGAGCAGTACTTC. It encodes CASSSTGGTGLLYEQYF.

The chain is built from TRBV5-4 and TRBJ1-2; 7 nucleotides match TRBD1. This CDR3 contains 14 residues. The trim removed 4 bases at V and 0 bases at J, leaving 3 bases unmatched. The germline V gene has CDR1 SGHNT and CDR2 YYREEE (reference sequence). This CDR3 reads CASSRQGTNYGYTF. CDR3 in DNA: TGTGCCAGCAGCCGACAGGGCACTAACTATGGCTACACCTTC. The entire variable domain, with the rest obtained from reference TRBV5-4 and TRBJ1-2, is as follows: ETGVTQSPTHLIKTRGQQVTLRCSSQSGHNTVSWYQQALGQGPQFIFQYYREEENGRGNFPPRFSGLQFPNYSSELNVNALELDDSALYLCASSRQGTNYGYTFGSGTRLTVV.

This chain joins TRBV30 and TRBJ2-2, with TRBD2 matching over 10 bases. The CDR3 extends over 16 amino acids. V shed 5 bases, J shed 3 bases, and the junction held 9 bases outside the gene matches. The germline gives CDR1 GTSNPN, CDR2 SVGIG (reference sequence). The CDR3 reads CAWGRPSGGDTGELFF. The CDR3 bases are TGTGCCTGGGGGCGGCCCAGCGGGGGGGACACCGGGGAGCTGTTTTTT. Using reference TRBV30 and TRBJ2-2 for the parts outside the CDR3, the full variable domain is SQTIHQWPATLVQPVGSPLSLECTVEGTSNPNLYWYRQAAGRGLQLLFYSVGIGQISSEVPQNLSASRPQDRQFILSSKKLLLSDSGFYLCAWGRPSGGDTGELFFGEGSRLTVL.

The V gene is TRBV9, the J gene TRBJ2-3; TRBD2 agrees at 9 bases. Germline trimming cut 3 bases from V and 0 bases from J; bases unmatched to any gene: 11. CDR3 length equals 18 residues. Looked up from germline, CDR1 is SGDLS and CDR2 is YYNGEE. The CDR3 coding sequence is TGTGCCAGCAGCGGAACTAGCGGGCCACCGCTTAGCACAGATACGCAGTATTTT. Translated, it gives CASSGTSGPPLSTDTQYF.

The chain is built from TRBV6-5 and TRBJ2-2; the D is unclear. The CDR3 is made up of 13 amino acids. V dropped 8 bases and J dropped 6 bases, with 13 bases sitting between them. CDR1 is MNHEY, CDR2 SVGAGI, per germline. The CDR3 bases are TGTGCCAGCGGTATGCGAGGCCCCGGGGAGCTGTTTTTT. It yields the protein CASGMRGPGELFF.

The rearrangement links TRBV5-6 to TRBJ2-5; D is possibly TRBD2 (6 bases). V lost 0 bases to trimming and J lost 4 bases, with 19 bases between them. CDR1 is SGHDT and CDR2 is YYEEEE in the germline V gene. The CDR3 runs to 17 residues. CDR3 residues: CASSLAAGRGSGETQYF. CDR3 nucleotide sequence: TGTGCCAGCAGCTTGGCGGCTGGGCGGGGTAGTGGAGAGACCCAGTACTTC.

Here the CDR3 reads CSVVELAGYEQYF. In nucleotides, the CDR3 is TGCAGCGTTGTGGAGTTAGCGGGTTACGAGCAGTACTTC. The rearrangement joins TRBV29-1 to TRBJ2-7; 7 bases fit TRBD2. V dropped 4 bases and J dropped 4; count of bases not matched to a gene: 7. Germline loops: CDR1 SQVTM, CDR2 ANQGSEA. The CDR3 totals 13 residues.

Written as DNA, the CDR3 is TGTGCCAGCAGCCTTGTACCCGTTGCAGATACGCAGTATTTT. As protein: CASSLVPVADTQYF. The chain carries TRBV6-5 and TRBJ2-3; D is uncertain. This CDR3 spans 14 amino acids. From germline, CDR1 is MNHEY and CDR2 SVGAGI. Trimming removed 6 bases at V and 4 bases at J, with 14 bases between.

J is TRBJ1-1 and V is TRBV2; TRBD1 is a possible D gene (5 bases). The germline gives CDR1 SNHLY, CDR2 FYNNEI. This CDR3 contains 16 residues. V lost 2 bases and J 5 bases, leaving 18 bases between the germline ends. CDR3 coding DNA: TGTGCCAGCAGTGAAAATCTGGGGACGCGGTGGACTGAAGCTTTCTTT. Its translation: CASSENLGTRWTEAFF.

The genes are TRBV7-8 and TRBJ2-3; D gene uncertain. Germline CDR1 and CDR2: SGHVS and FQNEAQ. The CDR3 is 11 amino acids. Trimming cost V 1 base and J 8 bases, with 4 bases left between them. CDR3 amino acids: CASSLVGTQYF. The CDR3 DNA reads TGTGCCAGCAGCTTAGTAGGTACGCAGTATTTT. The full variable domain, completed using reference TRBV7-8 and TRBJ2-3, is GAGVSQSPRYKVAKRGQDVALRCDPISGHVSLFWYQQALGQGPEFLTYFQNEAQLDKSGLPSDRFFAERPEGSVSTLKIQRTQQEDSAVYLCASSLVGTQYFGPGTRLTVL.

The chain recombines TRBV18 with TRBJ2-7; the match to TRBD2 covers 7 bases. CDR1 KGHSH and CDR2 LQKENI come from the germline V gene. The CDR3 sequence is 13 residues long. The junction had 8 bases not matched to a gene; V was cut back by 6 bases and J by 6 bases. The CDR3 DNA reads as TGTGCCAGCTCGCCTCTAGCGGAGACCGAGCAGTACTTC. Translated: CASSPLAETEQYF.

This clone was counted a single time. The genes are TRBV5-1 and TRBJ2-3; D is perhaps TRBD2 (5 bases). Trimming removed 2 bases from V and 4 bases from J, with 8 bases in between. This CDR3 contains 13 residues. Germline V lookup: CDR1 SGHRS, CDR2 YFSETQ. The CDR3 region has the DNA TGCGCCAGCAGCTTCGGGGATGCAGATACGCAGTATTTT. This translates into CASSFGDADTQYF.

V is TRBV28 and J is TRBJ1-1, with unresolved D. Germline V CDR1 and CDR2: MDHEN, SYDVKM. With 4 bases removed from V and 1 base from J, the gap between germline ends came to 7 bases. The CDR3 contains 13 residues. The CDR3 region has the DNA TGTGCCAGCAGTTATCAGAGGAACACTGAAGCTTTCTTT. It yields the protein CASSYQRNTEAFF.

V and J are TRBV28 and TRBJ1-1; D uncertain. This CDR3 spans 14 amino acids. V shed 3 bases and J shed 0 bases, with 8 bases lying between them. CDR1 is MDHEN, CDR2 SYDVKM, per germline. CDR3 in DNA: TGTGCCAGCAGTTTGGGTGGAATGAACACTGAAGCTTTCTTT. Its translation: CASSLGGMNTEAFF.

The rearrangement joins TRBV18 to TRBJ2-5, with a tentative D call TRBD1 (5 bases). Germline CDR1 and CDR2: KGHSH and LQKENI. V lost 2 bases and J 5 bases, leaving 9 bases between the germline ends. This CDR3 has 13 residues. The CDR3 loop is CASSPVGLETQYF. The CDR3 DNA is TGTGCCAGCTCACCAGTGGGGCTGGAGACCCAGTACTTC.

The rearrangement joins TRBV6-5 to TRBJ1-2; possibly TRBD1 for D (6 bases). Deletions cut 5 bases from V and 4 bases from J, with 14 bases between. Per the germline V gene, CDR1 is MNHEY and CDR2 is SVGAGI. This CDR3 is built from 14 residues. CDR3 sequence reads: CASSDLGHRYGYTF. The CDR3 DNA is TGTGCCAGCAGTGACTTGGGACACCGCTATGGCTACACCTTC.

V gene TRBV9 combines with J gene TRBJ1-1, with D hard to call. With 4 bases removed from V and 1 base from J, the gap between germline ends came to 14 bases. The CDR3 runs to 15 residues. Per germline, CDR1 SGDLS and CDR2 YYNGEE. For the CDR3, the DNA is TGTGCCAGCAGCCCCCGCGAAGGTACGAACACTGAAGCTTTCTTT. Protein product: CASSPREGTNTEAFF.

This clone has more than one count but fewer than ten. This chain joins TRBV27 and TRBJ2-6; 7 bases are shared with TRBD1. J was trimmed by 2 bases and V by 6 bases; bases with no gene match: 10. The germline CDR1 and CDR2 sequences are MNHEY and SMNVEV (reference sequence). This CDR3 is 17 amino acids long. The CDR3 here is CASSLRQGSTGANVLTF. DNA of the CDR3: TGTGCCAGCAGCCTTCGACAGGGATCAACTGGGGCCAACGTCCTGACTTTC.

The J gene is TRBJ1-1, the V gene TRBV2; D uncertain. The V end was cut by 0 bases, the J end by 6 bases, with 11 bases between. Germline loops: CDR1 SNHLY, CDR2 FYNNEI. CDR3 length: 14 amino acids. CDR3 sequence (DNA): TGTGCCAGCAGTGAAGCGGGCCCTAGCCCTGAAGCTTTCTTT. Translated: CASSEAGPSPEAFF.

J is TRBJ2-3 and V is TRBV6-4; unclear D gene. Germline V gives CDR1 MRHNA, CDR2 SNTAGT. This CDR3 contains 14 residues. The ends were cut back, 2 bases at V and 4 bases at J, with 10 bases in the middle. CDR3 sequence: CASSDPRSSDTQYF. The CDR3 DNA reads as TGTGCCAGCAGTGACCCCCGGAGCTCAGATACGCAGTATTTT.